The 2 T cell receptor beta chains in this list originate from one sample, sequenced in a study of cytomegalovirus exposure and HLA in healthy donors (dated by TCRdb to about 2017). Library preparation used the immunoSEQ multiplex PCR assay. For the multiplex PCR, a mixture combining 60 forward primers for TCR Vbeta segments and 13 reverse primers for TCR Jbeta segments was used. In TCRdb, the immuneACCESS table is reduced to in-frame sequences with V and J assigned. These tables do not hold every clone; where another copy was compared, an unresolved V gene accounts for under half, and the others remain unexplained. Counted in this sample were about 160,000 clones; roughly 80% of them appeared once. The ten top clones hold around 3.5% of the sample. The specimen sequenced was PBMCs. The receptors originated from a man aged 30 to 39 in good health and CMV-seropositive.

This chain connects TRBV6-1 to TRBJ2-7; TRBD1 aligns across 7 bases. Germline trimming cut 1 base from V and 1 base from J; bases unmatched to any gene: 10. The germline V gene has CDR1 MNHNS and CDR2 SASEGT. The CDR3 totals 17 residues. The DNA for the CDR3 is TGTGCCAGCAGTGAAGGACCAGGGGGTCCAGCATCCTACGAGCAGTACTTC. This translates into CASSEGPGGPASYEQYF.

Turning to this clone: Within the sample, other DNA sequences also encode this same CDR3. The rearrangement links TRBV28 to TRBJ2-7; D is possibly TRBD1 (5 bases). The CDR3 contains 11 residues. The germline gives CDR1 MDHEN, CDR2 SYDVKM. V was clipped by 6 bases and J by 9 bases, with 12 bases between them. This chain's CDR3 is CASSLNRRQYF. CDR3 DNA sequence: TGTGCCAGCAGCTTGAACAGGCGGCAGTACTTC.